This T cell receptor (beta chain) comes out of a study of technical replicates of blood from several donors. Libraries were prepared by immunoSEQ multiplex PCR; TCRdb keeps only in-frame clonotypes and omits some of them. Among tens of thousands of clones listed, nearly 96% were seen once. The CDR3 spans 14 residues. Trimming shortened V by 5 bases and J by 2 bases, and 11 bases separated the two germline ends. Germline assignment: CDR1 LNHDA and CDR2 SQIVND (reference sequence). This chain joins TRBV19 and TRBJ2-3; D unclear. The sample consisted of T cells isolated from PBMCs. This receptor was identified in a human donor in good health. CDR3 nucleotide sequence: TGTGCCAGTAGTGGGCTTAGAAACACAGATACGCAGTATTTT. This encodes CASSGLRNTDTQYF.